The entry below gives a single TCR beta chain sequence along with its context. The data derive from a study of blood T cell repertoires in COVID-19. V was clipped by 5 bases and J by 5 bases, with 13 bases between them. CDR1 MNHEY and CDR2 SMNVEV come from the germline V gene (reference sequence). CDR3 length equals 14 residues. The protocol was immunoSEQ multiplex PCR, while the TCRdb copy is restricted to in-frame clones and leaves out a portion. The repertoire has tens of thousands of clones, 75% to 90% of them found once; the top ten carry approximately 15%. The V gene is TRBV27, the J gene TRBJ2-4; TRBD1 is a possible D gene (6 bases). The TCR was taken from a human donor with acute or convalescent COVID-19. The donor label of this sample is uncertain. The sequenced sample consisted of peripheral blood. The CDR3 bases are TGTGCCAGCAGTCCCGGACAGAACCAAAACATTCAGTACTTC. Residues: CASSPGQNQNIQYF.